Listed below are T cell receptor beta chains from one sample, sequenced in a study of T cell repertoires in cytomegalovirus infection. These receptors' targets are unknown. Each CDR3 protein is one row after TCRdb ran MiXCR on the reads. The table has around 770,000 distinct CDR3 sequences, roughly 29% seen once. The specimen was cultured CD8+ T cells from PBMCs, collected from culture after CMV antigen stimulation. The receptors stem from a human donor in good health (CMV status not recorded). Some clones in this sample may be carry-over from other donors' samples. Both conserved end residues are part of each CDR3. The order of the fields is CDR3 protein, CDR3 DNA, V gene, clone size, D gene, CDR3 length, J gene. The D gene is left open where the match is weak. Clone size is given for some rows only: seen once, a few or many times, or a class if the clone is expanded.

CDR3 protein: CASSLGGGFGTEAFF; CDR3 DNA: TGTGCCAGCAGCTTAGGGGGAGGGTTCGGCACTGAAGCTTTCTTT; V gene: TRBV7-6; clone size: many; D gene: .; CDR3 length: 15; J gene: TRBJ1-1
CDR3 protein: CATSRDPGVGGTEAFF; CDR3 DNA: TGTGCCACCAGCAGAGATCCTGGGGTGGGAGGAACTGAAGCTTTCTTT; V gene: TRBV15; clone size: .; D gene: .; CDR3 length: 16; J gene: TRBJ1-1
CDR3 protein: CASSVVLDSYNEQFF; CDR3 DNA: TGTGCCAGCAGTGTCGTCCTGGACAGCTACAATGAGCAGTTCTTT; V gene: TRBV27; clone size: .; D gene: .; CDR3 length: 15; J gene: TRBJ2-1
CDR3 protein: CASKRTGPQAFF; CDR3 DNA: TGTGCCAGCAAGAGAACAGGCCCTCAAGCTTTCTTT; V gene: TRBV7-9; clone size: .; D gene: .; CDR3 length: 12; J gene: TRBJ1-1
CDR3 protein: CASSPDSTDTQYF; CDR3 DNA: TGTGCCAGCAGCCCGGACAGCACAGATACGCAGTATTTT; V gene: TRBV7-9; clone size: many; D gene: .; CDR3 length: 13; J gene: TRBJ2-3
CDR3 protein: CASTISGGTEAFF; CDR3 DNA: TGTGCCAGTACTATATCGGGGGGCACTGAAGCTTTCTTT; V gene: TRBV19; clone size: .; D gene: .; CDR3 length: 13; J gene: TRBJ1-1
CDR3 protein: CAISESERGGLNEQFF; CDR3 DNA: TGTGCCATCAGTGAGTCGGAGCGGGGGGGCCTGAATGAGCAGTTCTTC; V gene: TRBV10-3; clone size: once; D gene: TRBD2; CDR3 length: 16; J gene: TRBJ2-1
CDR3 protein: CASSPNRGALDEQFF; CDR3 DNA: TGTGCCAGCAGCCCGAACCGGGGGGCGCTTGATGAGCAGTTCTTC; V gene: TRBV11-2; clone size: many; D gene: .; CDR3 length: 15; J gene: TRBJ2-1
CDR3 protein: CASSVGGQGTKSYEQYF; CDR3 DNA: TGTGCCAGCAGCGTAGGAGGACAGGGGACGAAATCCTACGAGCAGTACTTC; V gene: TRBV7-9; clone size: .; D gene: TRBD1; CDR3 length: 17; J gene: TRBJ2-7
CDR3 protein: CSVVSRGLGYTF; CDR3 DNA: TGCAGCGTTGTCAGCAGGGGGCTTGGCTACACCTTC; V gene: TRBV29-1; clone size: few; D gene: TRBD1; CDR3 length: 12; J gene: TRBJ1-2
CDR3 protein: CASSLIISGYGYTF; CDR3 DNA: TGTGCCAGCAGCTTAATCATCTCGGGCTATGGCTACACCTTC; V gene: TRBV7-9; clone size: few; D gene: .; CDR3 length: 14; J gene: TRBJ1-2
CDR3 protein: CATRETGVNTEAFF; CDR3 DNA: TGTGCCACCAGGGAGACAGGGGTGAACACTGAAGCTTTCTTT; V gene: TRBV28; clone size: few; D gene: TRBD1; CDR3 length: 14; J gene: TRBJ1-1
CDR3 protein: CASSMGWAGNEKLFF; CDR3 DNA: TGTGCCAGCAGTATGGGTTGGGCGGGTAATGAAAAACTGTTTTTT; V gene: TRBV27; clone size: .; D gene: .; CDR3 length: 15; J gene: TRBJ1-4
CDR3 protein: CASTPRGLAGPSDEQYF; CDR3 DNA: TGTGCCAGCACCCCTAGGGGACTAGCGGGCCCCAGCGACGAGCAGTACTTC; V gene: TRBV7-2; clone size: .; D gene: TRBD2; CDR3 length: 17; J gene: TRBJ2-7
CDR3 protein: CASSYSKYGGAYEQYF; CDR3 DNA: TGTGCCAGCAGTTACTCGAAATACGGGGGGGCCTACGAGCAGTACTTC; V gene: TRBV6-2/TRBV6-3; clone size: .; D gene: TRBD2; CDR3 length: 16; J gene: TRBJ2-7
CDR3 protein: CASSVRGQDGEAFF; CDR3 DNA: TGTGCCAGCAGCGTCAGGGGGCAAGATGGTGAAGCTTTCTTT; V gene: TRBV2; clone size: .; D gene: TRBD1; CDR3 length: 14; J gene: TRBJ1-1
CDR3 protein: CASSPKTGGAETQYF; CDR3 DNA: TGTGCTAGCAGCCCAAAGACAGGGGGCGCAGAGACCCAGTACTTC; V gene: TRBV7-7; clone size: few; D gene: TRBD1; CDR3 length: 15; J gene: TRBJ2-5
CDR3 protein: CASSVRGVNTEAFF; CDR3 DNA: TGTGCCAGCAGCGTCCGGGGGGTGAACACTGAAGCTTTCTTT; V gene: TRBV13; clone size: .; D gene: .; CDR3 length: 14; J gene: TRBJ1-1
CDR3 protein: CASSSYRGVETEAFF; CDR3 DNA: TGTGCCAGCAGTTCCTACAGGGGGGTAGAGACTGAAGCTTTCTTT; V gene: TRBV27; clone size: few; D gene: TRBD1; CDR3 length: 15; J gene: TRBJ1-1
CDR3 protein: CASSIFPTVTDTQYF; CDR3 DNA: TGTGCCAGTAGTATCTTTCCGACAGTCACAGATACGCAGTATTTT; V gene: TRBV19; clone size: .; D gene: .; CDR3 length: 15; J gene: TRBJ2-3
CDR3 protein: CASSDRGTNEKLFF; CDR3 DNA: TGTGCCAGCAGTGACAGGGGAACTAATGAAAAACTGTTTTTT; V gene: TRBV25-1; clone size: .; D gene: .; CDR3 length: 14; J gene: TRBJ1-4
CDR3 protein: CASSYSVLGDYGYTF; CDR3 DNA: TGTGCCAGCAGTTACTCAGTGTTAGGGGACTATGGCTACACCTTC; V gene: TRBV6-5; clone size: .; D gene: .; CDR3 length: 15; J gene: TRBJ1-2
CDR3 protein: CASSVEDAELQQQFF; CDR3 DNA: TGTGCCAGCAGCGTAGAAGACGCCGAACTACAGCAGCAGTTCTTC; V gene: TRBV9; clone size: few; D gene: .; CDR3 length: 15; J gene: TRBJ2-1
CDR3 protein: CASSLGGFDTEAFF; CDR3 DNA: TGTGCCAGCAGTTTAGGGGGATTTGACACTGAAGCTTTCTTT; V gene: TRBV12-3/TRBV12-4; clone size: .; D gene: .; CDR3 length: 14; J gene: TRBJ1-1
CDR3 protein: CASSSAGALYNSPLHF; CDR3 DNA: TGTGCCAGCAGTTCGGCAGGGGCCCTCTATAATTCACCCCTCCACTTT; V gene: TRBV12-3/TRBV12-4; clone size: many; D gene: .; CDR3 length: 16; J gene: TRBJ1-6
CDR3 protein: CASSYLGQGWHEQFF; CDR3 DNA: TGTGCCAGCAGTTACTTGGGACAGGGGTGGCATGAGCAGTTCTTC; V gene: TRBV6-5; clone size: few; D gene: TRBD1; CDR3 length: 15; J gene: TRBJ2-1
CDR3 protein: CASSYSLRGEAFF; CDR3 DNA: TGTGCCAGCAGTTACTCCCTCAGGGGCGAGGCTTTCTTT; V gene: TRBV6-5; clone size: .; D gene: .; CDR3 length: 13; J gene: TRBJ1-1
CDR3 protein: CASSSGTGEAQETQYF; CDR3 DNA: TGTGCCAGCAGCTCAGGGACAGGGGAGGCCCAAGAGACCCAGTACTTC; V gene: TRBV7-8; clone size: few; D gene: TRBD1; CDR3 length: 16; J gene: TRBJ2-5
CDR3 protein: CASSTNTQIKGAYEQYF; CDR3 DNA: TGTGCCAGCAGTACAAACACCCAGATTAAAGGAGCCTACGAGCAGTACTTC; V gene: TRBV12-3/TRBV12-4; clone size: .; D gene: .; CDR3 length: 17; J gene: TRBJ2-7
CDR3 protein: CASSDSTSGGANEQFF; CDR3 DNA: TGTGCCAGCAGTGACTCGACTAGCGGGGGGGCCAATGAGCAGTTCTTC; V gene: TRBV6-4; clone size: many; D gene: TRBD2; CDR3 length: 16; J gene: TRBJ2-1
CDR3 protein: CASTGQGGQPQHF; CDR3 DNA: TGTGCCAGTACTGGACAGGGGGGTCAGCCCCAGCATTTT; V gene: TRBV27; clone size: few; D gene: TRBD1; CDR3 length: 13; J gene: TRBJ1-5
CDR3 protein: CASSLGTGGISQFGFF; CDR3 DNA: TGTGCCAGCAGCTTAGGGACAGGGGGCATCTCCCAGTTTGGGTTCTTC; V gene: TRBV7-9; clone size: .; D gene: TRBD1; CDR3 length: 16; J gene: TRBJ2-1
CDR3 protein: CASSYSMTVIMNTEAFF; CDR3 DNA: TGTGCCAGCAGTTACTCAATGACAGTCATCATGAACACTGAAGCTTTCTTT; V gene: TRBV6-5; clone size: .; D gene: .; CDR3 length: 17; J gene: TRBJ1-1
CDR3 protein: CASSATLNEQYF; CDR3 DNA: TGTGCCAGCAGTGCGACCTTGAACGAGCAGTACTTC; V gene: TRBV6-5; clone size: .; D gene: .; CDR3 length: 12; J gene: TRBJ2-7
CDR3 protein: CASSEYAFANTGELFF; CDR3 DNA: TGTGCCAGCAGTGAATACGCATTCGCGAACACCGGGGAGCTGTTTTTT; V gene: TRBV6-1; clone size: .; D gene: .; CDR3 length: 16; J gene: TRBJ2-2
CDR3 protein: CASSWSGTRSATDTQYF; CDR3 DNA: TGTGCCAGCAGTTGGAGCGGGACGCGCTCGGCTACAGATACGCAGTATTTT; V gene: TRBV28; clone size: few; D gene: TRBD2; CDR3 length: 17; J gene: TRBJ2-3
CDR3 protein: CASTPGEFGNTIYF; CDR3 DNA: TGTGCCAGCACCCCAGGGGAATTTGGAAACACCATATATTTT; V gene: TRBV12-3/TRBV12-4; clone size: .; D gene: .; CDR3 length: 14; J gene: TRBJ1-3
CDR3 protein: CASSLVVGTHQPQHF; CDR3 DNA: TGTGCCAGCAGCTTGGTAGTGGGAACCCATCAGCCCCAGCATTTT; V gene: TRBV5-8; clone size: .; D gene: .; CDR3 length: 15; J gene: TRBJ1-5
CDR3 protein: CASSPNWDSGDQPQHF; CDR3 DNA: TGTGCCAGCAGCCCCAATTGGGACTCTGGGGATCAGCCCCAGCATTTT; V gene: TRBV7-8; clone size: many; D gene: .; CDR3 length: 16; J gene: TRBJ1-5
CDR3 protein: CASSQAVDTYPFNEQFF; CDR3 DNA: TGCGCCAGCAGCCAAGCCGTGGACACTTACCCCTTCAATGAGCAGTTCTTC; V gene: TRBV4-1; clone size: few; D gene: .; CDR3 length: 17; J gene: TRBJ2-1
CDR3 protein: CASSIDREWDTQYF; CDR3 DNA: TGCGCCAGCAGCATCGACAGGGAATGGGATACGCAGTATTTT; V gene: TRBV5-1; clone size: .; D gene: TRBD1; CDR3 length: 14; J gene: TRBJ2-3
CDR3 protein: CASSPRQGRADTQYF; CDR3 DNA: TGTGCCAGCAGCCCGAGACAGGGGAGGGCAGATACGCAGTATTTT; V gene: TRBV7-2; clone size: many; D gene: .; CDR3 length: 15; J gene: TRBJ2-3
CDR3 protein: CVFGGGRAFF; CDR3 DNA: TGTGTCTTCGGTGGAGGGAGGGCTTTCTTT; V gene: TRBV11-2; clone size: few; D gene: .; CDR3 length: 10; J gene: TRBJ1-1
CDR3 protein: CASGHEGSRKETQYF; CDR3 DNA: TGTGCCAGCGGCCACGAGGGATCTAGGAAAGAGACCCAGTACTTC; V gene: TRBV27; clone size: .; D gene: .; CDR3 length: 15; J gene: TRBJ2-5
CDR3 protein: CASSLEAGGQDTQYF; CDR3 DNA: TGTGCCAGCAGCTTAGAGGCGGGGGGACAAGATACGCAGTATTTT; V gene: TRBV11-3; clone size: once; D gene: TRBD2; CDR3 length: 15; J gene: TRBJ2-3